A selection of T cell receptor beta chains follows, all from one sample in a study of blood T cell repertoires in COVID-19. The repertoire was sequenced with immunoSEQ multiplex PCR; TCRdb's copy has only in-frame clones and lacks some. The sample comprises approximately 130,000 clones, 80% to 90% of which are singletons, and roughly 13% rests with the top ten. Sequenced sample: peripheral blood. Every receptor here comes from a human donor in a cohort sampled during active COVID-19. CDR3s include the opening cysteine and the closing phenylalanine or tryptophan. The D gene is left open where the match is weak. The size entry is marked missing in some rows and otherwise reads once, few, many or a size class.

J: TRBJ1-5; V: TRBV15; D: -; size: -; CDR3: CATSRGRDGGRPQHF; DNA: TGTGCCACCAGCAGAGGTAGGGACGGGGGACGGCCCCAGCATTTT
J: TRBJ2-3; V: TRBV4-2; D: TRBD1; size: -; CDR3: CASSQDRDRSQYF; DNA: TGTGCCAGCAGCCAAGATCGGGACAGGTCTCAGTATTTT
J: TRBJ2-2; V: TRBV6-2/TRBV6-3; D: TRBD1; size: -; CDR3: CASSWDPGQMVSNTGELFF; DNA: TGTGCCAGCAGTTGGGACCCGGGACAGATGGTATCGAACACCGGGGAGCTGTTTTTT
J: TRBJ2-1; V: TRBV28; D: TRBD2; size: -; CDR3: CASRGTSGGGGNEQFF; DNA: TGTGCCAGCAGAGGGACTAGCGGGGGAGGAGGTAATGAGCAGTTCTTC
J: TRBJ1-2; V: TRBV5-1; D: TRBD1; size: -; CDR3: CASSFPGTDYGYTF; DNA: TGCGCCAGCAGCTTCCCCGGGACAGACTATGGCTACACCTTC
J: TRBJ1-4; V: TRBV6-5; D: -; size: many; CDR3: CASRGPGREKLFF; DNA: TGTGCCAGCAGGGGGCCCGGACGAGAAAAACTGTTTTTT
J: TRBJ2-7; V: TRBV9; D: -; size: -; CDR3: CASSETVVGEQYF; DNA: TGTGCCAGCAGCGAGACTGTGGTGGGTGAGCAGTACTTC
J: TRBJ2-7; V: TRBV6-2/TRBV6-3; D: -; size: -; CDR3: CASSWASSYEQYF; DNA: TGTGCCAGCAGTTGGGCTTCCTCCTACGAGCAGTACTTC
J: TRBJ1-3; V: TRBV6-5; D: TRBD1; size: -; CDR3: CASSSGGTPRNTIYF; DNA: TGTGCCAGCAGTTCAGGGGGAACCCCGAGAAACACCATATATTTT
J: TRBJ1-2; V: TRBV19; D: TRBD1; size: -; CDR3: CASSIAAGGDYGYTF; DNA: TGTGCCAGTAGTATTGCGGCAGGGGGCGACTATGGCTACACCTTC
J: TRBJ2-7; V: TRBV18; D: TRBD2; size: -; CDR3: CASSPPVPAGRPKPTYEQYF; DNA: TGTGCCAGCTCACCACCGGTCCCAGCGGGGAGGCCTAAACCTACCTACGAGCAGTACTTC
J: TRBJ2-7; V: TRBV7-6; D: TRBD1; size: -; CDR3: CASSRDREVGEQYF; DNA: TGTGCCAGCAGCCGGGACAGGGAGGTTGGCGAGCAGTACTTC
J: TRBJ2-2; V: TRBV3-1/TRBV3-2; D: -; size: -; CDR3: CASSQVSVGNTGELFF; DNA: TGTGCCAGCAGCCAAGTAAGTGTCGGGAACACCGGGGAGCTGTTTTTT
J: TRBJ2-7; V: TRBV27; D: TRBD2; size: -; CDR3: CATQRDPSLEQYF; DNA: TGTGCCACCCAGCGGGACCCTTCCCTCGAGCAGTACTTC
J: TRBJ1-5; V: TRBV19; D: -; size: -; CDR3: CASAYRVGQPQHF; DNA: TGTGCCAGTGCATACAGGGTGGGTCAGCCCCAGCATTTT
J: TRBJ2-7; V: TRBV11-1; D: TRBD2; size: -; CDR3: CASSLARGTGEEQYF; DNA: TGTGCCAGCAGCTTAGCGCGGGGGACCGGGGAAGAGCAGTACTTC
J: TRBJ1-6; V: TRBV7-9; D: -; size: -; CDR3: CASTPLLTGSNSPLHF; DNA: TGTGCCAGCACCCCTCTTCTGACAGGATCGAATTCACCCCTCCACTTT
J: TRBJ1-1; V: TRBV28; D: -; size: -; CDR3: CASSLRSNTEAFF; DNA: TGTGCCAGCAGTTTGAGGTCGAACACTGAAGCTTTCTTT
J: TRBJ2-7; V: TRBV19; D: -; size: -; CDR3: CASSIRAYGEQYF; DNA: TGTGCCAGTAGTATTCGAGCCTACGGGGAGCAGTACTTC
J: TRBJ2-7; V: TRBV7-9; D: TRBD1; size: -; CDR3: CASSRLLTGGLAYEQYF; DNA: TGTGCCAGCAGCCGCCTACTAACAGGGGGCCTGGCCTACGAGCAGTACTTC
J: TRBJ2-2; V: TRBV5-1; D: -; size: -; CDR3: CASSLDRITGELFF; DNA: TGCGCCAGCAGCTTGGACAGAATCACCGGGGAGCTGTTTTTT
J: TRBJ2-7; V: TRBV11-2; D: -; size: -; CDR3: CASSPRQIYEQYF; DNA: TGTGCCAGCAGCCCCCGACAGATCTACGAGCAGTACTTC
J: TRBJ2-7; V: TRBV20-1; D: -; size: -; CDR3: CSASPVSRLGFYEQYF; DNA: TGCAGTGCTAGTCCGGTCTCCAGACTAGGATTCTACGAGCAGTACTTC
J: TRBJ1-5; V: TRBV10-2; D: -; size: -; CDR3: CASSESGSNQPQHF; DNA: TGCGCCAGCAGTGAATCAGGGAGCAATCAGCCCCAGCATTTT
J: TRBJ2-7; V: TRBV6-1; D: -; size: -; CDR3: CASSEEQGMGYEQYF; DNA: TGTGCCAGCAGTGAGGAGCAGGGGATGGGCTACGAGCAGTACTTC
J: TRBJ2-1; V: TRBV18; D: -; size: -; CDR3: CASSRKDGTSYNEQFF; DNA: TGTGCCAGCTCACGAAAAGATGGGACAAGCTACAATGAGCAGTTCTTC
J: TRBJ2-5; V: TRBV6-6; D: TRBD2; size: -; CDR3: CASSLRLGAGGRQETQYF; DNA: TGTGCCAGCAGTCTCCGCTTAGGGGCGGGGGGGCGGCAAGAGACCCAGTACTTC
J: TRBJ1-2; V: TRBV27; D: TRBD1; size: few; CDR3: CASSFLDRGNYGYTF; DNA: TGTGCCAGCAGTTTCTTGGACAGGGGGAACTATGGCTACACCTTC
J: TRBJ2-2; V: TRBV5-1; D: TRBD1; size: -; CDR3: CASSSSDRGGRELFF; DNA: TGCGCCAGCAGCTCCTCGGACAGGGGAGGCAGGGAGCTGTTTTTT
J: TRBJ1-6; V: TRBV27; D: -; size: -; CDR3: CASSREGGLGSPLHF; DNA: TGTGCCAGCAGTAGGGAAGGGGGTTTAGGGTCACCCCTCCACTTT
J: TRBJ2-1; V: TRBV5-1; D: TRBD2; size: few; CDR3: CASSPPGLNNNEQFF; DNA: TGCGCCAGCAGCCCTCCGGGACTAAATAACAATGAGCAGTTCTTC
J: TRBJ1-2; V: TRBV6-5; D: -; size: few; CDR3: CASRRDRLYGYTF; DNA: TGTGCCAGCAGGAGAGACAGACTCTATGGCTACACCTTC
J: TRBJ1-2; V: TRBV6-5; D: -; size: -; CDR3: CASSYPGSGYTF; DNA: TGTGCCAGCAGTTACCCAGGATCTGGCTACACCTTC